The 31 T cell receptor beta chains below all came from one sample that was sequenced in a study of T cells after yellow fever vaccination. TCRdb reprocessed the 5' RACE reads via MiXCR and lists one record per CDR3 protein. The table records 200,000 or so distinct CDR3 sequences, 6.7% of them present only once. The sequenced sample was CD4+ T cells sorted from PBMCs, obtained on the day of the yellow fever booster vaccination. Receptors were obtained from a man aged 25 to 40 who received the YFV17D yellow fever vaccine.

There are many counts of this clonotype. The chain is built from TRBV12-3 or TRBV12-4 and TRBJ1-3; 8 bases fit TRBD1. This CDR3 region has 14 residues. V trimming: 5 bases; J trimming: 3 bases; junction bases outside the gene matches: 3. CDR3 DNA sequence: TGTGCCAGCAGTCCGGGACAGGTTGGAAACACCATATATTTT. Its protein is CASSPGQVGNTIYF.

The rearrangement links TRBV7-6 to TRBJ2-1; the match to TRBD1 covers 8 bases. This CDR3 spans 14 amino acids. Germline-derived CDR1 and CDR2 are SGHVS and FNYEAQ. J gave up 6 bases and V 2 bases, and 3 bases lay outside the gene matches. The CDR3, as DNA: TGTGCCAGCAGCTTACGGACAGGGTTCAATGAGCAGTTCTTC. Residues: CASSLRTGFNEQFF.

The chain is built from TRBV5-1 and TRBJ2-4; TRBD1 might be the D (6 bases). The germline V gene encodes CDR1 SGHRS and CDR2 YFSETQ. The CDR3 extends over 15 amino acids. V was shortened by 4 bases and J by 2 bases, with 13 bases between the two germline ends. The chain's CDR3 is CASSTGTGTKNIQYF. The CDR3 coding sequence is TGCGCCAGCAGCACAGGGACGGGGACCAAAAACATTCAGTACTTC.

This clonotype appeared a few times. V gene TRBV7-6 combines with J gene TRBJ1-4; D gene unclear. V dropped 5 bases and J dropped 12 bases, with 19 bases sitting between them. Germline CDR1 SGHVS, CDR2 FNYEAQ. CDR3 length: 14 amino acids. CDR3 sequence reads: CASSPNIDSRQLFF. The CDR3 DNA follows: TGTGCCAGCAGCCCTAATATAGATTCGCGACAACTGTTTTTT.

Points on this clonotype: It may be a read error: a sequence one base away is much more abundant. This sequence joins TRBV7-2 and TRBJ1-2; maybe TRBD1 (5 bases). Germline CDR1 SGHTA, CDR2 FQGNSA. With 4 bases removed from V and 3 bases from J, the gap between germline ends came to 12 bases. There are 14 residues in the CDR3. CDR3 region: CASSWRKGDYGYTF. The CDR3 DNA follows: TGTGCCAGCAGCTGGAGGAAAGGGGACTATGGCTACACCTTC.

The table lists this clonotype with many counts. V is TRBV27 and J is TRBJ2-7; 8 positions match TRBD1. After removal of 5 bases from V and 5 bases from J, the junction contained 8 bases not matched to a gene. Germline V gene sequence: CDR1 MNHEY, CDR2 SMNVEV (reference sequence). The CDR3 is made up of 14 amino acids. Here the CDR3 reads CASSGRTGSDEQYF. CDR3 nucleotides: TGTGCCAGCAGTGGCCGGACAGGGTCGGACGAGCAGTACTTC.

This clonotype turned up a few times. This chain joins TRBV28 and TRBJ2-3; 12 positions agree with TRBD2. Germline lookup yields CDR1 MDHEN and CDR2 SYDVKM. V gave up 1 base and J gave up 7 bases; unmatched junction bases: 9. The CDR3 totals 17 residues. The CDR3 is CASSLFRLAGGPNTQYF. The CDR3 DNA follows: TGTGCCAGCAGTTTATTCCGGCTAGCGGGAGGGCCTAATACGCAGTATTTT.

This clonotype was found many times. The chain uses TRBV20-1 and TRBJ1-6; D uncertain. This CDR3 has 11 residues. Per germline, CDR1 DFQATT and CDR2 SNEGSKA (reference sequence). Trimming stripped 1 base from V and 13 bases from J, with 8 bases between. As DNA, the CDR3 is TGCAGTGCTAGAGGCAGTACTCCCCTCCACTTT. Protein product: CSARGSTPLHF.

This clonotype was seen many times. J is TRBJ2-5 and V is TRBV20-1; D is ambiguous. V was cut by 1 base and J by 0 bases, with 9 bases left in between. This CDR3 is 14 amino acids long. Germline values: CDR1 DFQATT, CDR2 SNEGSKA (reference sequence). The CDR3 spells CSARANLYQETQYF. The DNA for the CDR3 is TGCAGTGCTAGAGCCAACCTGTACCAAGAGACCCAGTACTTC.

In the case of this clonotype: The junction departs from the called germline gene at one end, perhaps through a read error. The chain couples TRBV29-1 to TRBJ2-7, with D maybe TRBD1 (6 bases). This CDR3 is 12 amino acids long. The germline CDR1 and CDR2 sequences are SQVTM and ANQGSEA. Here the CDR3 reads CGVQGTLYEQYF. CDR3 DNA sequence: TGCGGCGTACAGGGAACTCTATACGAGCAGTACTTC.

This clonotype has more than one count but fewer than ten. The chain employs TRBV28 and TRBJ1-5, with D possibly TRBD1 on 6 matching bases. V lost 6 bases and J lost 6, with 18 bases in between. The CDR3 loop spans 15 amino acids. The germline V gene has CDR1 MDHEN and CDR2 SYDVKM. CDR3 nucleotides: TGTGCCAGCAGGGGGGGCAGCCTAGGCCCTCAGCCCCAGCATTTT. Protein sequence: CASRGGSLGPQPQHF.

This clonotype was recorded at least ten times. The chain carries TRBV7-2 and TRBJ1-1; no firm D call. V lost 0 bases, J lost 7 bases, and 3 bases lay in between. Germline lookup yields CDR1 SGHTA and CDR2 FQGNSA. This CDR3 has 11 amino acids. CDR3 coding DNA: TGTGCCAGCAGCTTAGCAGTTGAAGCTTTCTTT. It yields the protein CASSLAVEAFF. The full variable domain, rest sourced from reference TRBV7-2 and TRBJ1-1, is GAGVSQSPSNKVTEKGKDVELRCDPISGHTALYWYRQSLGQGLEFLIYFQGNSAPDKSGLPSDRFSAERTGGSVSTLTIQRTQQEDSAVYLCASSLAVEAFFGQGTRLTVV.

The rearrangement links TRBV12-3 or TRBV12-4 to TRBJ1-1, with a possible D match to TRBD1 (5 bases). With 5 bases removed from V and 8 bases from J, the gap between germline ends came to 18 bases. The CDR3 is made up of 14 amino acids. CDR3 sequence reads: CASSPWGSFREAFF. In nucleotides, the CDR3 is TGTGCCAGCAGTCCCTGGGGGTCCTTCCGAGAAGCTTTCTTT.

The genes are TRBV3-1 and TRBJ2-7, with D possibly being TRBD2 (5 bases). The CDR3 loop spans 15 amino acids. CDR1 LGHDT and CDR2 YNNKEL come from the germline V gene (reference sequence). Trimming stripped 2 bases from V and 5 bases from J, with 16 bases between. The DNA of the CDR3 is TGTGCCAGCAGCCAACCTCGGGATCTACGTGACGAGCAGTACTTC. The encoded protein is CASSQPRDLRDEQYF.

This clonotype was seen ten or more times. The chain couples TRBV20-1 to TRBJ2-5, with D uncertain. The length of the CDR3 is 12 residues. Germline-derived CDR1 and CDR2 are DFQATT and SNEGSKA (reference sequence). V lost 6 bases and J 3 bases, leaving 11 bases between the germline ends. CDR3 region: CSATSKEETQYF. In DNA form, the CDR3 reads TGCAGTGCCACTTCTAAAGAAGAGACCCAGTACTTC.

This chain joins TRBV18 and TRBJ2-5, with D maybe TRBD1 (5 bases). CDR1 and CDR2 from the germline V gene are KGHSH and LQKENI. The CDR3 totals 16 residues. Trimming shortened V by 5 bases and J by 0 bases, and 16 bases separated the two germline ends. CDR3: CASSTQGGLYQETQYF. For the CDR3, the DNA is TGTGCCAGCTCAACGCAGGGTGGCCTGTACCAAGAGACCCAGTACTTC.

This clonotype was counted many times. The chain joins TRBV24-1 to TRBJ2-2; 12 nucleotides line up with TRBD2. Germline V lookup: CDR1 KGHDR, CDR2 SFDVKD. This CDR3 comprises 18 residues. J gave up 4 bases and V 5 bases, and 10 bases lay outside the gene matches. CDR3 in amino acids: CATSGTSGKGEVTGELFF. In DNA form, the CDR3 reads TGTGCCACCAGTGGGACTAGCGGGAAGGGCGAAGTCACCGGGGAGCTGTTTTTT.

This clonotype was seen repeatedly, ten times or more. The V call is TRBV27, the J call TRBJ2-1, with D unclear. There are 11 residues in the CDR3. CDR1 is MNHEY and CDR2 is SMNVEV in the germline V gene (reference sequence). V was cut by 4 bases and J by 9 bases, with 7 bases left in between. The CDR3 nucleotides read TGTGCCAGCAGTTCCGTGGGTGAGCAGTTCTTC. Translation gives CASSSVGEQFF.

At least ten counts were recorded for this clonotype. The rearrangement uses TRBV19 and TRBJ2-3, with 9 positions matching TRBD2. J was trimmed by 4 bases and V by 8 bases; bases with no gene match: 4. The V gene's germline CDR1 is LNHDA and CDR2 SQIVND (reference sequence). The CDR3 totals 13 residues. This CDR3 is CASRLAGSDTQYF. The CDR3 coding sequence is TGTGCCAGTCGCCTAGCGGGATCAGATACGCAGTATTTT.

The V and J genes are TRBV20-1 and TRBJ2-6, with D hard to call. Germline loops: CDR1 DFQATT, CDR2 SNEGSKA (reference sequence). V lost 5 bases and J lost 2, with 7 bases in between. This CDR3 region has 13 residues. CDR3 coding DNA: TGCAGTGCTTACCGTACTGGGGCCAACGTCCTGACTTTC. It codes for CSAYRTGANVLTF.

The rearrangement joins TRBV30 to TRBJ2-7; possibly TRBD1 for D (5 bases). This CDR3 is 13 amino acids long. V lost 2 bases and J 6 bases, leaving 14 bases between the germline ends. Germline CDR1 and CDR2: GTSNPN and SVGIG (reference sequence). This chain's CDR3 is CAWSIFRDGEQYF. DNA for the CDR3: TGTGCCTGGAGTATCTTCAGGGATGGCGAGCAGTACTTC. The variable domain in full, completed from reference TRBV30 and TRBJ2-7, reads SQTIHQWPATLVQPVGSPLSLECTVEGTSNPNLYWYRQAAGRGLQLLFYSVGIGQISSEVPQNLSASRPQDRQFILSSKKLLLSDSGFYLCAWSIFRDGEQYFGPGTRLTVT.

About this clonotype: The junction does not match germline at one end; this may be a read error. The V and J genes are TRBV20-1 and TRBJ2-5; D is unresolved. CDR1 is DFQATT and CDR2 is SNEGSKA in the germline V gene (reference sequence). CDR3 length: 13 amino acids. The DNA for the CDR3 is TGCAGTGCTAGAGATAACGGTGTGGAGACCCAGCACTTC. It specifies CSARDNGVETQHF.

This clonotype was seen only a few times. V is TRBV2 and J is TRBJ1-5; 7 nucleotides agree with TRBD1. Germline-derived CDR1 and CDR2 are SNHLY and FYNNEI. The CDR3 has 15 amino acids. The J segment lost 1 base and the V segment lost 7 bases, leaving 7 bases of the junction unmatched. DNA of the CDR3: TGTGCCAGCAACGACAGGGTTAAAAGCAATCAGCCCCAGCATTTT. This translates into CASNDRVKSNQPQHF.

This clonotype was seen many times. The CDR3 DNA sequence: TGCAGCGCCCGCTTATCGGATACGCAGTATTTT. Protein sequence: CSARLSDTQYF. V is TRBV29-1 and J is TRBJ2-3; D remains unclear. Trimming shortened V by 7 bases and J by 6 bases, and 11 bases separated the two germline ends. The germline V gene encodes CDR1 SQVTM and CDR2 ANQGSEA. The CDR3 consists of 11 residues.

This clonotype showed up just a few times. The rearrangement uses TRBV12-3 or TRBV12-4 and TRBJ1-1; no reliable D call. Trimming pared 7 bases from V and 0 bases from J, leaving 12 bases between. The CDR3 runs to 14 residues. CDR3 region: CASTPLPLNTEAFF. The CDR3 coding sequence is TGTGCCAGCACTCCTCTTCCCCTGAACACTGAAGCTTTCTTT.

This clonotype was observed a handful of times. The chain couples TRBV27 to TRBJ2-1, with TRBD1 identical over 7 bases. Trimming cost V 8 bases and J 5 bases; bases outside gene matches: 6. The CDR3 consists of 13 residues. Looked up from germline, CDR1 is MNHEY and CDR2 is SMNVEV (reference sequence). The CDR3 DNA reads TGTGCCAGCCGACAGGGAAGGAACAATGAGCAGTTCTTC. The encoded protein is CASRQGRNNEQFF.

This rearrangement joins TRBV12-3 or TRBV12-4 to TRBJ2-7; TRBD2 matches 14 bases. This CDR3 has 16 residues. The V gene end was trimmed by 1 base and the J gene end by 2 bases; junction bases not matched to a gene: 1. The CDR3 bases are TGTGCCAGCAGTTTAGGACTAGCGGGAGGGCCCTACGAGCAGTACTTC. Translation: CASSLGLAGGPYEQYF.

The chain couples TRBV7-2 to TRBJ2-7; D possibly corresponds to TRBD1 (5 bases). Trimming took 5 bases from V and 7 from J, leaving 18 bases between them. The germline gives CDR1 SGHTA, CDR2 FQGNSA. The CDR3 is 14 amino acids. The CDR3: CASSTRGPAEEQYF. In DNA form, the CDR3 reads TGTGCCAGCAGCACAAGGGGCCCCGCGGAGGAGCAGTACTTC.

The chain is built from TRBV3-1 and TRBJ2-5; possibly TRBD1 for D (6 bases). Germline V gene lookup returns CDR1 LGHDT and CDR2 YNNKEL (reference sequence). V was pared by 4 bases and J by 5 bases, with 14 bases between. This CDR3 has 14 residues. The CDR3 DNA reads TGTGCCAGCAGCCCCCGGACAGCGAGGGAGACCCAGTACTTC. It specifies CASSPRTARETQYF.

Many counts were recorded for this clonotype. This chain uses TRBV11-2 with TRBJ2-6; D call uncertain. Germline lookup yields CDR1 SGHAT and CDR2 FQNNGV. Trimming left V 2 bases short and J 0 bases short, with 8 bases between. The CDR3 spans 16 residues. In nucleotides, the CDR3 is TGTGCCAGCAGCTTACAGAGAAGCTCTGGGGCCAACGTCCTGACTTTC. Protein product: CASSLQRSSGANVLTF.

This clonotype was seen a handful of times. The DNA for the CDR3 is TGTGCCTGGAGTGTACTCTTTAATGAGCAGTTCTTC. It codes for CAWSVLFNEQFF. The chain joins TRBV30 to TRBJ2-1; no definite D call. This CDR3 region has 12 residues. V shed 0 bases and J shed 7 bases, with 7 bases lying between them. CDR1 GTSNPN and CDR2 SVGIG come from the germline V gene (reference sequence).